This T cell receptor (beta chain) stems from a study of blood T cell repertoires in COVID-19. Cohorts were assigned according to the clinical history that participants reported. V dropped 5 bases and J dropped 7; count of bases not matched to a gene: 11. Germline CDR1 MDHEN, CDR2 SYDVKM. This CDR3 region has 16 residues. Per the original methods: Cell counts per sample came from amplifying reference gene primers. The repertoire was sequenced with immunoSEQ multiplex PCR; TCRdb's copy has only in-frame clones and lacks some. The DNA gave D and trimming, while V, J and clone size come from that table. The top ten hold 1.2% of the sample, which has about 200,000 clones, just under 90% seen once.

This TCR came from a man younger than 40 who had recovered from COVID-19. Sequenced material: PBMCs or T cells enriched from blood (not recorded which). The J gene is TRBJ2-1, the V gene TRBV28; 10 nucleotides match TRBD2. CDR3 residues: CASSLLAGGGSNEQFF. The CDR3 region has the DNA TGTGCCAGCAGTCTATTAGCGGGAGGTGGTTCGAATGAGCAGTTCTTC.